The rows below give T cell receptor beta chains drawn from one sample of a study of blood T cell repertoires in COVID-19. Here immunoSEQ multiplex PCR was the method, and the copy in TCRdb shows in-frame clones only, minus some. The data contain about 380,000 clones, around 91% of them seen just once; the ten biggest clones take up 6.5%. The sequenced material came from peripheral blood. The receptors originated from a man between 18 and 29 years old with active or convalescent COVID-19. CDR3s include the opening cysteine and the closing phenylalanine or tryptophan. The D gene is left open where the match is weak. Size values are once, few and many counts, or a class for expanded clones, and some rows have none.

cdr3_aa cdr3_nt d_call j_call v_call clone_size
CASIERDTDTQYF TGTGCCAGCATAGAGCGGGACACAGATACGCAGTATTTT TRBD2 TRBJ2-3 TRBV4-2 .
CSASEGVSYNSPLHF TGCAGTGCTAGTGAGGGCGTCTCCTATAATTCACCCCTCCACTTT . TRBJ1-6 TRBV20-1 .
CASSVDRERYGIQYF TGTGCCAGCAGCGTTGACAGGGAACGGTACGGCATTCAGTACTTC TRBD1 TRBJ2-4 TRBV2 .
CASSFTRGTDTQYF TGTGCCAGCAGTTTTACGAGGGGCACAGATACGCAGTATTTT . TRBJ2-3 TRBV27 .
CASSPIQGVSGDTQYF TGTGCCAGCAGCCCAATACAGGGGGTTTCTGGAGATACGCAGTATTTT TRBD1 TRBJ2-3 TRBV3-1/TRBV3-2 .
CASSEQGAMTEAFF TGTGCCAGCAGTGAACAGGGGGCGATGACTGAAGCTTTCTTT TRBD1 TRBJ1-1 TRBV2 .
CASRTGTGGTLANVLTF TGTGCCAGCAGAACCGGGACAGGGGGGACCTTGGCCAACGTCCTGACTTTC TRBD1 TRBJ2-6 TRBV28 .
CSVPEVFNEQFF TGCAGCGTTCCGGAGGTTTTCAATGAGCAGTTCTTC . TRBJ2-1 TRBV29-1 .
CATSSATAGQRTHTF TGTGCCACCAGCAGTGCCACCGCGGGACAGAGAACCCACACCTTC TRBD1 TRBJ1-2 TRBV15 .
CASSEAMGQGGAGELFF TGTGCCAGCAGTGAAGCTATGGGACAGGGTGGAGCCGGGGAGCTGTTTTTT TRBD1 TRBJ2-2 TRBV6-1 .
CASSTLQRGGSYEQYF TGTGCCAGTAGTACCCTCCAGCGGGGGGGATCCTACGAGCAGTACTTC TRBD2 TRBJ2-7 TRBV19 .
CASSQPDTWENIQYF TGTGCCAGCAGCCAGCCCGACACCTGGGAAAACATTCAGTACTTC . TRBJ2-4 TRBV7-9 .
CASSLDRGGRLNTEAFF TGTGCCAGCAGCTTAGACCGGGGGGGTAGACTGAACACTGAAGCTTTCTTT . TRBJ1-1 TRBV7-8 .
CASTKQGQGVYEQYF TGTGCCAGCACCAAACAGGGGCAGGGCGTATACGAGCAGTACTTC TRBD1 TRBJ2-7 TRBV6-6 .
CASSLAPGGAQYF TGTGCCAGCAGCTTAGCGCCAGGAGGAGCTCAGTACTTC . TRBJ2-5 TRBV7-2 once
CASSPGTDYLNEKLFF TGTGCCAGCAGCCCCGGGACAGACTACCTCAATGAAAAACTGTTTTTT TRBD1 TRBJ1-4 TRBV5-8 .
CASSNRALYEQYF TGTGCCAGTAGCAACAGGGCGCTCTACGAGCAGTACTTC . TRBJ2-7 TRBV19 once
CASSYLQYYEQYF TGTGCCAGCAGTTACTTACAGTACTACGAGCAGTACTTC . TRBJ2-7 TRBV6-5 .
CASSQGMLGTDTQYF TGTGCCAGCTCACAGGGGATGTTAGGCACAGATACGCAGTATTTT . TRBJ2-3 TRBV18 .
CASSYERGNNEQFF TGTGCCAGCAGTTACGAGCGGGGTAACAATGAGCAGTTCTTC TRBD2 TRBJ2-1 TRBV6-5 .
CASSATSTPEAFF TGTGCCAGCAGCGCGACTAGTACCCCTGAAGCTTTCTTT . TRBJ1-1 TRBV27 .
CASSFGRVDTIYF TGTGCCAGCAGCTTCGGGCGGGTGGACACCATATATTTT . TRBJ1-3 TRBV5-5 .
CAWSPGQRYNEQFF TGTGCCTGGAGCCCGGGACAGAGATACAATGAGCAGTTCTTC TRBD1 TRBJ2-1 TRBV30 once
CASSYAGINEQFF TGTGCCAGCAGTTACGCCGGGATAAATGAGCAGTTCTTC . TRBJ2-1 TRBV6-6 .
CASKRYSNQPQHF TGTGCCAGCAAGAGATATAGCAATCAGCCCCAGCATTTT . TRBJ1-5 TRBV7-8 .
CASSSQRNTEAFF TGTGCCAGCAGCTCACAAAGGAACACTGAAGCTTTCTTT . TRBJ1-1 TRBV11-3 .
CASSPWASGGSTDTQYF TGCGCCAGCAGCCCGTGGGCCTCCGGTGGGAGCACAGATACGCAGTATTTT . TRBJ2-3 TRBV5-1 .
CASSFGTGPHGYTF TGTGCCAGCAGCTTCGGGACAGGACCCCATGGCTACACCTTC TRBD1 TRBJ1-2 TRBV5-6 .
CASNNRGKGEKLFF TGTGCCAGCAACAACAGGGGAAAGGGCGAAAAACTGTTTTTT TRBD1 TRBJ1-4 TRBV7-9 .
CAISAGQGSGYTF TGTGCCATCAGCGCGGGACAGGGTTCTGGCTACACCTTC TRBD1 TRBJ1-2 TRBV10-3 .
CSASPRMNTEAFF TGCAGTGCTAGTCCCAGGATGAACACTGAAGCTTTCTTT . TRBJ1-1 TRBV20-1 .
CASSGGGNRRETQYF TGTGCCAGCAGTGGGGGGGGGAACCGGAGAGAGACCCAGTACTTC TRBD2 TRBJ2-5 TRBV2 .
CSVDGTSGRARQETQYF TGCAGCGTCGACGGGACTAGCGGGAGGGCCAGGCAAGAGACCCAGTACTTC TRBD2 TRBJ2-5 TRBV29-1 .
CASSRGGKPPLHF TGTGCCAGCTCGAGGGGGGGTAAGCCACCCCTCCACTTT . TRBJ1-6 TRBV18 .
CASSFRTSGTLGDTQYF TGTGCCAGCAGCTTCAGGACTAGCGGGACCCTCGGGGATACGCAGTATTTT TRBD2 TRBJ2-3 TRBV7-3 .
CASSQTIWTSGNNEQFF TGTGCCAGCAGCCAAACTATCTGGACTAGCGGGAACAATGAGCAGTTCTTC TRBD2 TRBJ2-1 TRBV14 .
CASSTSDTQYF TGTGCCAGCAGTACTAGCGATACGCAGTATTTT . TRBJ2-3 TRBV28 .
CASESRNDREGAFF TGTGCCAGCGAAAGTCGGAATGACAGGGAAGGAGCTTTCTTT TRBD1 TRBJ1-1 TRBV7-9 few
CASSLDTGERGGYTF TGTGCCAGCAGCTTGGACACAGGAGAAAGGGGTGGCTACACCTTC . TRBJ1-2 TRBV13 .
CASSLEGALDNEQFF TGTGCCAGCAGCTTGGAGGGGGCTTTGGACAATGAGCAGTTCTTC TRBD1 TRBJ2-1 TRBV5-5 .
CASRTGGAGAFF TGTGCCAGCAGAACGGGGGGGGCAGGCGCTTTCTTT . TRBJ1-1 TRBV12-3/TRBV12-4 .
CASKKQGEGPTSEQYF TGTGCCAGTAAAAAACAGGGTGAAGGTCCTACTAGCGAGCAGTACTTC . TRBJ2-7 TRBV28 .
CASSVGRGGTLSTNEKLFF TGTGCCAGCAGCGTAGGTCGTGGGGGGACGCTTTCAACTAATGAAAAACTGTTTTTT . TRBJ1-4 TRBV9 .
CASRSQGYTEAFF TGTGCCAGCAGGTCACAGGGGTACACTGAAGCTTTCTTT TRBD1 TRBJ1-1 TRBV6-1 .
CASLESNQPQHF TGTGCCAGTCTCGAGAGCAATCAGCCCCAGCATTTT . TRBJ1-5 TRBV28 once
CASSLGETYEQYF TGTGCCAGCAGCTTGGGCGAAACCTACGAGCAGTACTTC . TRBJ2-7 TRBV11-1 .
CASSQGWEITDTQYF TGTGCCAGCAGCCAAGGGTGGGAGATCACAGATACGCAGTATTTT . TRBJ2-3 TRBV3-1/TRBV3-2 .
CASSPLFGNTIYF TGTGCCAGCAGCCCTTTGTTTGGAAACACCATATATTTT . TRBJ1-3 TRBV27 .
CASSLGSQGHGYTF TGTGCCAGCAGCTTAGGGTCCCAGGGCCATGGCTACACCTTC . TRBJ1-2 TRBV7-9 .
CASSDLGTGTNQPQHF TGTGCCAGCAGTGATCTCGGGACAGGGACTAATCAGCCCCAGCATTTT TRBD1 TRBJ1-5 TRBV6-2/TRBV6-3 once
CASSLRPGDPYEQYF TGTGCCAGCTCACTACGACCAGGGGACCCCTACGAGCAGTACTTC . TRBJ2-7 TRBV18 .
CASTTSGSSYNEQFF TGTGCCAGCACCACTAGCGGTAGCTCCTACAATGAGCAGTTCTTC TRBD2 TRBJ2-1 TRBV28 .
CASSVTGLAGRKGVQYF TGTGCCAGCAGCGTAACTGGGCTAGCGGGGAGAAAGGGGGTGCAGTATTTT TRBD2 TRBJ2-3 TRBV9 .
CASSQAPRAGDTEAFF TGCGCCAGCAGCCAAGCCCCGAGGGCCGGGGACACTGAAGCTTTCTTT . TRBJ1-1 TRBV4-3 .
CASSLVRAMNTEAFF TGTGCCAGCAGCTTGGTGCGGGCGATGAACACTGAAGCTTTCTTT . TRBJ1-1 TRBV5-6 .